The present T cell receptor beta chain was sequenced within a study of T cells after posttransplantation cyclophosphamide (TCRdb year 2016). In terms of the full investigation: The study tracked T cell repertoire reconstitution by TRB sequencing after myeloablative bone marrow transplantation using posttransplantation cyclophosphamide as GVHD prophylaxis. Samples from 30 to 40 PTCy-treated patients and under 20 related bone marrow donors of those patients were subjected to antigen receptor sequencing. Blood from all 35 or so PTCy patients with 1-year posttransplant specimens was subjected to TRB sequencing. In 3 patients, TRB sequencing was also performed on up to 3 more blood samples taken 2 to 5.2 years after transplant, and in 4 patients, pretransplant blood was also TRB-sequenced. Because TRA and TRB clonality correlated tightly in about 9 samples, the subsequent TCR analyses were limited to TRB only. Public TRB sequences were searched against a database of over 3,600 sequences associated with responses to pathogens, tumor antigens, self-antigens and alloantigens.

Taken with the paper, the label for treatment or condition translates to: high-dose cyclophosphamide on days +3 and +4 as single-agent GVHD prophylaxis. Patients in the PTCy group got busulfan and fludarabine conditioning, a marrow graft from a related or unrelated donor, and cyclophosphamide on days +3 and +4. The PTCy-treated patients were enrolled in a prospective multi-institutional clinical trial. Peripheral blood and bone marrow mononuclear cells were isolated by Ficoll-Hypaque density centrifugation and cryopreserved. What the work shows at the level of the full study, not this receptor alone: Across roughly 49 patients, TRB clonality was highly associated with recipient CMV seropositivity and CMV reactivation, and diversity in PTCy patients was similar to diversity in CNI/methotrexate controls. The TRB repertoires of T cells infiltrating skin or the GI tract showed only limited overlap with the TRB repertoires found in blood. Donor-recipient similarity was low at 1-2 months but rose over the first year, and later blood repertoires were often dominated by donor CD8+ memory clones.

As for this clone: Its specific antigen is unknown. Base qualities are not at hand, and no much larger clone is one base apart.

Genomic DNA was the input for TRB sequencing, which was run either with the immunoSEQ assay at survey resolution or with the hsTCRB kit. From the authors' description of their analysis: The immunoSEQ software handled the initial read processing, while the LymphoSeq R package was used for the repertoire analyses. Clonality was computed as 1 minus normalized Shannon entropy; Gini coefficient was also calculated for each TRB dataset. Phenotypes of unsorted samples were inferred by mapping TRB sequences from sorted subsets of the recipient or donor onto the same recipient's unsorted samples. TCRdb stores this immuneACCESS table with in-frame sequences only. Part of the clones is absent; in the studies checked, under half of the shortfall reflects unresolved V genes, and no reason is known for the rest. The V and J calls and clone size come from that table; D and trimming were worked out from the DNA. The sample yields under 8,500 clones; roughly 77% were counted once. The ten largest clones represent about a fifth of the sample.

Taken from cysteine to phenylalanine, the CDR3 has 15 residues. The kept DNA is CDR3 alone, 45 bases in frame from the first base. The germline V gene encodes CDR1 SGHTA and CDR2 FQGNSA. Trimming removed 6 bases from V and 9 bases from J; the gene matches leave 13 bases unexplained. The sequence came from a male patient aged 25-45 years who received an allogeneic stem cell transplant from a related donor, was CMV-positive, and had acute GVHD only. Some T cells may originate with the graft donor following a transplant. In this chain, TRBV7-2 is recombined with TRBJ2-1; TRBD2 matches 8 bases in the middle. Sequenced material: PBMCs, taken almost 1,500 days after allogeneic stem cell transplant with posttransplant cyclophosphamide. The DNA is as follows: TGTGCCAGCAGTGTGCTAGGCGGGGGGCTCCTTGAGCAGTTCTTC. Its protein reads: CASSVLGGGLLEQFF. This CDR3, with the reference TRBV7-2 and TRBJ2-1 proteins standing in past its ends, gives the full variable domain GAGVSQSPSNKVTEKGKDVELRCDPISGHTALYWYRQSLGQGLEFLIYFQGNSAPDKSGLPSDRFSAERTGGSVSTLTIQRTQQEDSAVYLCASSVLGGGLLEQFFGPGTRLTVL.